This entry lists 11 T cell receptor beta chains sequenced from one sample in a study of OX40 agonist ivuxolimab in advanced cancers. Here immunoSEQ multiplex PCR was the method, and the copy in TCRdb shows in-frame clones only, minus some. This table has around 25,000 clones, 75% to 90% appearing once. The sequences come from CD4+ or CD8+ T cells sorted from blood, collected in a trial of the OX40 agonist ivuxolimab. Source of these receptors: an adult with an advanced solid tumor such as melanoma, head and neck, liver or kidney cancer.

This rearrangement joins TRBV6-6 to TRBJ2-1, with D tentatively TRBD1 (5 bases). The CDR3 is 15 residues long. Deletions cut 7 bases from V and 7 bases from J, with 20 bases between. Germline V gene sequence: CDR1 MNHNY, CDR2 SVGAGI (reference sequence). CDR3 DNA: TGTGCCAGCAACAGACAGAAAACAATTGGGAATGAGCAGTTCTTC. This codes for CASNRQKTIGNEQFF.

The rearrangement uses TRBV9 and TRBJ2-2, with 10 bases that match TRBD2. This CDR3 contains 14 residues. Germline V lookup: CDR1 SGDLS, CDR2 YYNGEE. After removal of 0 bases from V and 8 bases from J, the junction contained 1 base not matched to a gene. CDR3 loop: CASSVASGSGELFF. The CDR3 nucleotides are TGTGCCAGCAGCGTAGCTAGCGGGAGTGGGGAGCTGTTTTTT.

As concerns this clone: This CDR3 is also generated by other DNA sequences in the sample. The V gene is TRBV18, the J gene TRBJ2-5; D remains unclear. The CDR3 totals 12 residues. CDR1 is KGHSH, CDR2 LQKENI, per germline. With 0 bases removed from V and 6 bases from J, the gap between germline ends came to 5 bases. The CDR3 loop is CASSPPRQTQYF. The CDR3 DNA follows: TGTGCCAGCTCACCACCCAGGCAGACCCAGTACTTC.

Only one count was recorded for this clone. CDR3 DNA: TGTGCCAGCAGCGAACAGGGGGTGTACAACGAGCAGTACTTC. This translates into CASSEQGVYNEQYF. The J gene is TRBJ2-7, the V gene TRBV9, with 8 bases fitting TRBD1. Germline CDR1 SGDLS, CDR2 YYNGEE. CDR3 size: 14 residues. V lost 3 bases to trimming and J lost 5 bases; unmatched junction nucleotides: 7.

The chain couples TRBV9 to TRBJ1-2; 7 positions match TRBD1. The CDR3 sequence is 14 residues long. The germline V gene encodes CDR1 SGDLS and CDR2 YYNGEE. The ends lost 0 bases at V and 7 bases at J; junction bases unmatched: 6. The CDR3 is CASSVEGARGGYTF. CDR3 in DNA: TGTGCCAGCAGCGTAGAGGGGGCGCGGGGTGGCTACACCTTC.

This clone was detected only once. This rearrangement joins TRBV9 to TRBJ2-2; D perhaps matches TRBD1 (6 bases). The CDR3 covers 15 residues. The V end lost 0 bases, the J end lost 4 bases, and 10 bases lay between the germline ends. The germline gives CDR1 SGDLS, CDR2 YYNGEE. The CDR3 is CASSVGGPSTGELFF. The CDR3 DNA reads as TGTGCCAGCAGCGTAGGGGGGCCCTCCACCGGGGAGCTGTTTTTT. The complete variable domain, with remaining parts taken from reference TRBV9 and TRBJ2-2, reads DSGVTQTPKHLITATGQRVTLRCSPRSGDLSVYWYQQSLDQGLQFLIQYYNGEERAKGNILERFSAQQFPDLHSELNLSSLELGDSALYFCASSVGGPSTGELFFGEGSRLTVL.

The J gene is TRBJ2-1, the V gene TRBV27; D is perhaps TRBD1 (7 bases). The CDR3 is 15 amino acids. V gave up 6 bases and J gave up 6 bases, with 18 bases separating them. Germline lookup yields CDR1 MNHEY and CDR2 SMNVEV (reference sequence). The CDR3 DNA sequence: TGTGCCAGCAGATACCGGGACTCAGGGGGCAATGAGCAGTTCTTC. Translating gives CASRYRDSGGNEQFF.

Here the CDR3 DNA reads TGTGCCAGCAGCCTTGGGACGCCCACCTACAATGAGCAGTTCTTC. This gives the protein CASSLGTPTYNEQFF. The V gene is TRBV11-2, the J gene TRBJ2-1; tentatively, D is TRBD1 or TRBD2 (5 bases each). This CDR3 has 15 residues. V was pared by 5 bases and J by 2 bases, with 13 bases between. CDR1 and CDR2 (germline): SGHAT, FQNNGV.

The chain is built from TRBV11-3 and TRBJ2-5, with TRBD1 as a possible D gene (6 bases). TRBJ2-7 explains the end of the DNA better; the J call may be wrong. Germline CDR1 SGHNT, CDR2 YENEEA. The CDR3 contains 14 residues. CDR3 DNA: TGTGCCAGCAGCTTAGCTAACAGGGTCCACGAGCAGTACTTC. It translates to CASSLANRVHEQYF.

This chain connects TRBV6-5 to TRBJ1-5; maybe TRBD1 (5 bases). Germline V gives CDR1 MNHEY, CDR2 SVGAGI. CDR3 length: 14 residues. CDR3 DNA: TGTGCGGTGGGGGTAACTTATAGCAATCAGCCCCAGCATTTT. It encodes CAVGVTYSNQPQHF.

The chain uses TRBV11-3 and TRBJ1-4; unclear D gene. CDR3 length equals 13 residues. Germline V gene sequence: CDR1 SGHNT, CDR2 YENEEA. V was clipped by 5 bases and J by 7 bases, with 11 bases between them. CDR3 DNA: TGTGCCAGCAGCCGAGGCGGTGGTGAAAAACTGTTTTTT. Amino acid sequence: CASSRGGGEKLFF.